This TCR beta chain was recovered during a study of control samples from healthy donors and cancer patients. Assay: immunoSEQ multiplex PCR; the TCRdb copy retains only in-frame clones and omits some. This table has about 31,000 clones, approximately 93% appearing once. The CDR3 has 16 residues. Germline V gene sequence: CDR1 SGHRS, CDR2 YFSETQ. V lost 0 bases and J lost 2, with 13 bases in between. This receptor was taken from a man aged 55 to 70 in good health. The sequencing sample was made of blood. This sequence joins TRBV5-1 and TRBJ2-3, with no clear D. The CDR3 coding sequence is TGCGCCAGCAGCTTGGCCCTCAGGTTGACCACAGATACGCAGTATTTT. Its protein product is CASSLALRLTTDTQYF.